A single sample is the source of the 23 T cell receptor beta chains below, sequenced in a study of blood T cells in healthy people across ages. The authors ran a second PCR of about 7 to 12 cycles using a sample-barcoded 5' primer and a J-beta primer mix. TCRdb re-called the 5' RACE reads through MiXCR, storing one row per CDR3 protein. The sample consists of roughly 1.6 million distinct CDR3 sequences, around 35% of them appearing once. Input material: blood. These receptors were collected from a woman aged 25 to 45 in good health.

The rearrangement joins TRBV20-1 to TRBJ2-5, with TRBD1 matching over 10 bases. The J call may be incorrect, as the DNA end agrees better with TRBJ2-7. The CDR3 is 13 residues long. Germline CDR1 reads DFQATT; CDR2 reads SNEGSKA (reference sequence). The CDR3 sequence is CSAKGQGRYEQYF. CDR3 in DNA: TGCAGTGCTAAGGGACAGGGGCGTTACGAGCAGTACTTC.

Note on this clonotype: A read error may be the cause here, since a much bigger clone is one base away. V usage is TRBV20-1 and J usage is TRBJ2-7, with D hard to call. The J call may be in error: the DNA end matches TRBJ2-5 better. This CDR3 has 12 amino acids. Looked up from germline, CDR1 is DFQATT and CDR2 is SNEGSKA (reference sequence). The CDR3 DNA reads TGCAGTGCCAACCCGACATGGGAGACCCAGTACTTC. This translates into CSANPTWETQYF.

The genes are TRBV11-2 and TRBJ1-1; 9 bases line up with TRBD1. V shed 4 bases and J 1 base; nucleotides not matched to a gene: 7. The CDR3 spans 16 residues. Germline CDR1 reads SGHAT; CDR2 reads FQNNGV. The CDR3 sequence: CASSYRTGEGNTEAFF. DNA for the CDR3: TGTGCCAGCAGCTACCGGACAGGGGAGGGGAACACTGAAGCTTTCTTT.

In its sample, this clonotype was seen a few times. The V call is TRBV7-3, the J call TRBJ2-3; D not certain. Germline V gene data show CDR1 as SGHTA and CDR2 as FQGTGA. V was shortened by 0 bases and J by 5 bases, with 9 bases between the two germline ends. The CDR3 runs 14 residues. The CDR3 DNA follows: TGTGCCAGCAGCTTAACGAAGGCCAGAGATACGCAGTATTTT. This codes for CASSLTKARDTQYF.

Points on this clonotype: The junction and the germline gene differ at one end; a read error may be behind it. The chain's CDR3 is CASSPQGERFF. The CDR3, as DNA: TGTGCCAGCAGCCCACAGGGTGAGCGGTTCTTC. This chain uses TRBV7-9 with TRBJ2-1; D may be TRBD1 (6 bases). Germline CDR1 is SEHNR and CDR2 is FQNEAQ (reference sequence). The CDR3 runs to 11 residues.

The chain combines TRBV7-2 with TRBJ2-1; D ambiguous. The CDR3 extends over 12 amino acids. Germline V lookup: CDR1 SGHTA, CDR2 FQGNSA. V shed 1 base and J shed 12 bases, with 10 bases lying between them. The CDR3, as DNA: TGTGCCAGCAGCTTAGGACCGGGCAGGCAGTTCTTC. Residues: CASSLGPGRQFF. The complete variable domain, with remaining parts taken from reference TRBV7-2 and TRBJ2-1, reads GAGVSQSPSNKVTEKGKDVELRCDPISGHTALYWYRQSLGQGLEFLIYFQGNSAPDKSGLPSDRFSAERTGGSVSTLTIQRTQQEDSAVYLCASSLGPGRQFFGPGTRLTVL.

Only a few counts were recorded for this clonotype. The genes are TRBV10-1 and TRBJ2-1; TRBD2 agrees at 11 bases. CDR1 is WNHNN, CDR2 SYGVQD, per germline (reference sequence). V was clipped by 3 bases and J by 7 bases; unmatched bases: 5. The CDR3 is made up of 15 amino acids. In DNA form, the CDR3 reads TGCGCCAGCAGTGAAACTAGCGGGAGTAGAAATGAGCAGTTCTTC. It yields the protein CASSETSGSRNEQFF.

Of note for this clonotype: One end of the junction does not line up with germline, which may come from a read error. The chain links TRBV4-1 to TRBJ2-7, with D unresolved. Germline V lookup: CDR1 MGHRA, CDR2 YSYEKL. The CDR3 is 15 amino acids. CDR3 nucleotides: TGCGCCAGCTGCCAAGTTGCAGACACCTCCTACGAGCAGTACTTC. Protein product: CASCQVADTSYEQYF.

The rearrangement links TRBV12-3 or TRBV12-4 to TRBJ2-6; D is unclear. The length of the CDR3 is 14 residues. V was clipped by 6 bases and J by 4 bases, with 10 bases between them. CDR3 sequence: CASSPIGGANVLTF. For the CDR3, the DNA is TGTGCCAGCAGCCCGATCGGCGGGGCCAACGTCCTGACTTTC.

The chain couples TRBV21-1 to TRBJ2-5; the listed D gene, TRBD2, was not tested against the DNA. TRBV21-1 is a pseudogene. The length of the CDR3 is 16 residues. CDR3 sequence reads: CASSLQREPDPYEQYF. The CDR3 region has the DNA TGTGCCAGCAGCCTACAGCGGGAGCCTGATCCCTATGAGCAGTACTTC.

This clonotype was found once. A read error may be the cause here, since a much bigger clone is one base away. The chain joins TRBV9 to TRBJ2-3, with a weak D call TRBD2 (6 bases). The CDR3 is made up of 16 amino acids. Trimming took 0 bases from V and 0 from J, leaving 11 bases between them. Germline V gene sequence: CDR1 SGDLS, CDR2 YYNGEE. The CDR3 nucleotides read TGTGCCAGCAGCGTAGGGAGGGCCCCTAGCACAGATACGCAGTATTTT. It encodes CASSVGRAPSTDTQYF.

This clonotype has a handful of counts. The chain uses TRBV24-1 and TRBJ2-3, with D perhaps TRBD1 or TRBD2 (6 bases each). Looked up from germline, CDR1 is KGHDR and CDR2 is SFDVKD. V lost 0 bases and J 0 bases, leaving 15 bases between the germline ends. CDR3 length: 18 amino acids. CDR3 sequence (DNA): TGTGCCACCAGTGATTTGCCTCAGGGGAGGACAAGCACAGATACGCAGTATTTT. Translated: CATSDLPQGRTSTDTQYF.

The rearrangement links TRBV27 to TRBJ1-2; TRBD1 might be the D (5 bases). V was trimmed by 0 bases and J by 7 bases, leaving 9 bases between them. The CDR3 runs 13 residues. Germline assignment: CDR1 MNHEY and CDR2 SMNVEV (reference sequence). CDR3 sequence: CASSLSPGGGYTF. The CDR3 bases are TGTGCCAGCAGTTTATCGCCGGGGGGTGGCTACACCTTC.

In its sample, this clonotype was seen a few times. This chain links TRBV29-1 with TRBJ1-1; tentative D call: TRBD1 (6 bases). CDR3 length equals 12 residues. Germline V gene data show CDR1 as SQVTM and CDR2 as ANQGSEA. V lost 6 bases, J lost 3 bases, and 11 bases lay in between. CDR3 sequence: CSVGGSYTEAFF. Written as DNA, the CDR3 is TGCAGCGTGGGGGGCAGTTACACTGAAGCTTTCTTT.

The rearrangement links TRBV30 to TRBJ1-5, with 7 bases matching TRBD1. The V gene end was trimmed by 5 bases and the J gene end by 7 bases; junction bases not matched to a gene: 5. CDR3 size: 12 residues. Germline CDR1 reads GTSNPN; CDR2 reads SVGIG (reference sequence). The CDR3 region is CAWDRALQPQHF. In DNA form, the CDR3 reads TGTGCCTGGGACAGGGCTCTACAGCCCCAGCATTTT.

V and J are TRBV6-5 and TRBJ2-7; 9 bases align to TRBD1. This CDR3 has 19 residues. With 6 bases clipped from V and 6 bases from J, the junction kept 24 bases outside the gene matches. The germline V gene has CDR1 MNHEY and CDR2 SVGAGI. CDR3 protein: CASSLVQLSGTGFGFEQYF. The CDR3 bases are TGTGCCAGCAGCTTAGTTCAACTCTCCGGGACAGGGTTCGGATTCGAGCAGTACTTC.

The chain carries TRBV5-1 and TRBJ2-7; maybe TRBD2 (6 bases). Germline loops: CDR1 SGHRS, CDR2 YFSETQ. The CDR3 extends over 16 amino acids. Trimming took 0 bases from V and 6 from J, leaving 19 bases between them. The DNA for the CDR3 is TGCGCCAGCAGCTTGGCCGGTGGGGAGGTTCGGCGCGAGCAGTACTTC. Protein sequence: CASSLAGGEVRREQYF.

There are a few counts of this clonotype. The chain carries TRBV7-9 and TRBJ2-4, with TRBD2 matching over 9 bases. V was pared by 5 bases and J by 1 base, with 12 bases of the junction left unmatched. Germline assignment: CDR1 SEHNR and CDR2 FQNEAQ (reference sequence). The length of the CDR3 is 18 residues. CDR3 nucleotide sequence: TGTGCCAGCAGCCCCCCGGTAGGGCGGGAGGGGGCCAAAAACATTCAGTACTTC. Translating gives CASSPPVGREGAKNIQYF.

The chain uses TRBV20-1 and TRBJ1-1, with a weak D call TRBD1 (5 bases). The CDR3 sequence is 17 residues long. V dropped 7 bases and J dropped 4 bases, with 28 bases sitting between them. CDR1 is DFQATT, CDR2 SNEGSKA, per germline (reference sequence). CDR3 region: CSVDMWAGRGLGTEAFF. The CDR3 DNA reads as TGCAGTGTTGACATGTGGGCAGGGAGGGGATTGGGCACTGAAGCTTTCTTT.

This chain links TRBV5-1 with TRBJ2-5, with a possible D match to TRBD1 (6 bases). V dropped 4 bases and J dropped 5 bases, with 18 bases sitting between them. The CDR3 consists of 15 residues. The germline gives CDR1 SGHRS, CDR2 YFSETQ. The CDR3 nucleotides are TGCGCCAGCAGCAACTCCGGGACAAACCTCGAGACCCAGTACTTC. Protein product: CASSNSGTNLETQYF.

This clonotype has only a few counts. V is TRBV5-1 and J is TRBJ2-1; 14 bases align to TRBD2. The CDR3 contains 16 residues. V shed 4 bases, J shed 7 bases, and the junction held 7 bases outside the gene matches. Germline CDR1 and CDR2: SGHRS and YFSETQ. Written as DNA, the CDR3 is TGCGCCAGCAGCGCCCGACTAGCGGGAGGGCAAAATGAGCAGTTCTTC. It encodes CASSARLAGGQNEQFF.

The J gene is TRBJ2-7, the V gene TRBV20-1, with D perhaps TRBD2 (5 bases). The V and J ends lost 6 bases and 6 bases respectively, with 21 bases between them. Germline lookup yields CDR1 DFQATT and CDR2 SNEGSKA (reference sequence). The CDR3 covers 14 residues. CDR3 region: CSAGTDGGWGEQYF. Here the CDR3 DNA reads TGCAGTGCCGGAACTGACGGAGGCTGGGGCGAGCAGTACTTC.

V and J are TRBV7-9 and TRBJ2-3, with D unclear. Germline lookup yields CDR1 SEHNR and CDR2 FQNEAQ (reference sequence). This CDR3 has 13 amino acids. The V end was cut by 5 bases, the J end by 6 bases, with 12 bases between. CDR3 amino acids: CASSPRPGDTQYF. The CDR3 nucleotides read TGTGCCAGCAGCCCCCGTCCGGGCGATACGCAGTATTTT.